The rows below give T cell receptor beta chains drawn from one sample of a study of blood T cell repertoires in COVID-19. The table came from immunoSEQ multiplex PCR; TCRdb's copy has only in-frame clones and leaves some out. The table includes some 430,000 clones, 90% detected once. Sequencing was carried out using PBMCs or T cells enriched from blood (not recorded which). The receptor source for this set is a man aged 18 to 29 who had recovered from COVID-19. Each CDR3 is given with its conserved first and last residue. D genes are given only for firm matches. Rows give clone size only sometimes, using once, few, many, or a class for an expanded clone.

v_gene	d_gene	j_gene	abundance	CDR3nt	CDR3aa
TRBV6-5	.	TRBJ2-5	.	TGTGCCAGCAGCGGCGGGGGCCACCAAGAGACCCAGTACTTC	CASSGGGHQETQYF
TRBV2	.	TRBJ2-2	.	TGTGCCAGCAGTGAAGGCCTGCGCCCCGGGGAGCTGTTTTTT	CASSEGLRPGELFF
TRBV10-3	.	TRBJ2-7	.	TGTGCCACGCGACAGCCCGGAACCTACGAGCAGTACTTC	CATRQPGTYEQYF
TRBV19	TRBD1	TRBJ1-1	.	TGTGCCAGTACCCAGACAGGGAGGAACACTGAAGCTTTCTTT	CASTQTGRNTEAFF
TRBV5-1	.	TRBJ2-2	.	TGCGCCAGCAGCTTAATGTTACAGGCCCCTGGCGGGGAGCTGTTTTTT	CASSLMLQAPGGELFF
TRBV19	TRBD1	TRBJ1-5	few	TGTGCCAGTAGTATAGTGCGGGACAGGGGGCTAAATCAGCCCCAGCATTTT	CASSIVRDRGLNQPQHF
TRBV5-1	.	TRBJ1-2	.	TGCGCCAGCAGCTTGCTTACGGGATCTGGTGGCTACACCTTC	CASSLLTGSGGYTF
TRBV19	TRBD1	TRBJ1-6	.	TGTGCCAGTAGTATAACCCCGGACAGGGCCTCACCCCTCCACTTT	CASSITPDRASPLHF
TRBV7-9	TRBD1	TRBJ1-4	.	TGTGCCAGCAGCTCAGGACAGGGGGATGAAAAACTGTTTTTT	CASSSGQGDEKLFF
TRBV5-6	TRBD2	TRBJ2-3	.	TGTGCCAGCAGCCTAGGCGGGGGGCCCACAGATACGCAGTATTTT	CASSLGGGPTDTQYF
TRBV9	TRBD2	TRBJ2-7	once	TGTGCCAGCAGCGTAGTGGCGGGAGGGTACGAGCAGTACTTC	CASSVVAGGYEQYF
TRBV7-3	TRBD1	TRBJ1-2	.	TGTGCCAGCAGCCCGGGACAGACCTATGGCTACACCTTC	CASSPGQTYGYTF
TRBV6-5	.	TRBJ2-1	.	TGTGCCAGCACCCGTCTACAGGATTACAATGAGCAGTTCTTC	CASTRLQDYNEQFF
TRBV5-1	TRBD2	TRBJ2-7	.	TGCGCCAGCAGCTTGATTCCTAGCGGGAGTTACGAGCAGTACTTC	CASSLIPSGSYEQYF
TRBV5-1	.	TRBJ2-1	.	TGCGCCAGCAGCTTGGACAGGGACAATGAGCAGTTCTTC	CASSLDRDNEQFF
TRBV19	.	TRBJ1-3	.	TGTGCCAGTAGTGCGAACTACCGAAACTCTGGAAACACCATATATTTT	CASSANYRNSGNTIYF
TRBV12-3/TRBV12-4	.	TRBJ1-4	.	TGTGCCAGCAGTTTAATTCGGGGGGAAAAACTGTTTTTT	CASSLIRGEKLFF
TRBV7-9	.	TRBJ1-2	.	TGTGCCAGCAGCTCGAATGACCGGGTCTATGGCTACACCTTC	CASSSNDRVYGYTF
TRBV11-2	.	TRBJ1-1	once	TGTGCCAGCAGCTTTAGGGGGACGGCGTACTTAGAAGCTTTCTTT	CASSFRGTAYLEAFF
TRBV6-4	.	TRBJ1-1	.	TGTGCCAGCAGTTCAGGGTTCGGCACTGAAGCTTTCTTT	CASSSGFGTEAFF
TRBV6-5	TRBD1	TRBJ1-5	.	TGTGCCAGCAAGACAGGGAGCCAGCCCCAGCATTTT	CASKTGSQPQHF
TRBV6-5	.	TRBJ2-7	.	TGTGCCAGCGGGCAGGGAAGATCCTACGAGCAGTACTTC	CASGQGRSYEQYF
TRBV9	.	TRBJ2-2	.	TGTGCCAGCAGCGGGGGAGGCGTGACGGGCGGGGAGCTGTTTTTT	CASSGGGVTGGELFF
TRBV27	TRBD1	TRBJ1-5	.	TGTGCCAGCAGCACTACAGGGGCCCATCAGCCCCAGCATTTT	CASSTTGAHQPQHF
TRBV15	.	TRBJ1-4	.	TGTGCCACCAGCAGAGATAGGGGTGAAAAACTGTTTTTT	CATSRDRGEKLFF
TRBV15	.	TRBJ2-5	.	TGTGCCACCAGCAGACCCCCGGCGGGGACGCAAGAGACCCAGTACTTC	CATSRPPAGTQETQYF
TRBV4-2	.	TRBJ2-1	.	TGTGCCAGCAGCCCGACTGGTTACAATGAGCAGTTCTTC	CASSPTGYNEQFF
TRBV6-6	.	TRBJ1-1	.	TGTGCCAGCAGTTACTCCACCGGGGAGTTCACTGAAGCTTTCTTT	CASSYSTGEFTEAFF
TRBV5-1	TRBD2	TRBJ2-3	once	TGCGCCAGCAGCTGGGGGACTAGTGCAGATACGCAGTATTTT	CASSWGTSADTQYF